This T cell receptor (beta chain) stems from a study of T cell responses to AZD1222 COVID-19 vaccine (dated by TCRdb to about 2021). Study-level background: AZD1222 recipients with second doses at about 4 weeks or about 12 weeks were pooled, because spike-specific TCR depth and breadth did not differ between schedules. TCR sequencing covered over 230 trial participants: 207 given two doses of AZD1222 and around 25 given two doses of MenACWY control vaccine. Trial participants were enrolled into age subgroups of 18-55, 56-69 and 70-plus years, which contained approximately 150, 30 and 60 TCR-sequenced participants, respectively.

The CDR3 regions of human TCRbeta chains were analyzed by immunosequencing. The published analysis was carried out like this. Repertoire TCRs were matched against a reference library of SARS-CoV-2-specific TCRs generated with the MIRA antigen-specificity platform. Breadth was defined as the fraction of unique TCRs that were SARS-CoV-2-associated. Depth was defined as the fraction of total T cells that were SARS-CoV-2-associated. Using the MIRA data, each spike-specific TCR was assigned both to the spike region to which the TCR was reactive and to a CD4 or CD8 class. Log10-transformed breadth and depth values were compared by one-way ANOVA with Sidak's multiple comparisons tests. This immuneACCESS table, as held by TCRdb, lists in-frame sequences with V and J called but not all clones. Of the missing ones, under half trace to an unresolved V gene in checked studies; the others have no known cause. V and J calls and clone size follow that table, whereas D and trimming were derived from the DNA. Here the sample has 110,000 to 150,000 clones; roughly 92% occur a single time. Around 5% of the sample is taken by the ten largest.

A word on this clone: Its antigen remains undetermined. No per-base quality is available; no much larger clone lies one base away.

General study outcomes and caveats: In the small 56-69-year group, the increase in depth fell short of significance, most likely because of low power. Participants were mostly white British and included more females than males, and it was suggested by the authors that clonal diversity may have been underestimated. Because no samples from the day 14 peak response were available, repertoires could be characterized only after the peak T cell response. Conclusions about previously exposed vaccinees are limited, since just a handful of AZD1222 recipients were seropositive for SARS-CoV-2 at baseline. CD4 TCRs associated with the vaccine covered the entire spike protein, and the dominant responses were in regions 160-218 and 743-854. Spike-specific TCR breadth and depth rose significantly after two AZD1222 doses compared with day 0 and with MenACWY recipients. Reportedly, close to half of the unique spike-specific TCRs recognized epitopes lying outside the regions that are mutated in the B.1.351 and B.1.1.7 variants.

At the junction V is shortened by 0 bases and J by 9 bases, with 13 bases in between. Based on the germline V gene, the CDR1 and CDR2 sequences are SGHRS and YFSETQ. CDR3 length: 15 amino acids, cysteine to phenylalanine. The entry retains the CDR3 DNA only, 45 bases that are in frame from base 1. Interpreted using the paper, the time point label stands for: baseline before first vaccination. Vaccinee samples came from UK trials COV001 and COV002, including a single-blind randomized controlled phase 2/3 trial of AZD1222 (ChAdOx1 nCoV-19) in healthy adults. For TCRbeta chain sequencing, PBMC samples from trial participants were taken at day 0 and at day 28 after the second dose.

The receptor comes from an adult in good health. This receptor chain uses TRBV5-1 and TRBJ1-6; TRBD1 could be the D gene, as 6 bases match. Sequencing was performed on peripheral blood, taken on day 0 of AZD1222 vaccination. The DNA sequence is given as TGCGCCAGCAGCTTGGATGGGACACAGAGTTCACCCCTCCACTTT. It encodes CASSLDGTQSSPLHF. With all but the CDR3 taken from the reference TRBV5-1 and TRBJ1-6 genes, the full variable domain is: KAGVTQTPRYLIKTRGQQVTLSCSPISGHRSVSWYQQTPGQGLQFLFEYFSETQRNKGNFPGRFSGRQFSNSRSEMNVSTLELGDSALYLCASSLDGTQSSPLHFGNGTRLTVT.